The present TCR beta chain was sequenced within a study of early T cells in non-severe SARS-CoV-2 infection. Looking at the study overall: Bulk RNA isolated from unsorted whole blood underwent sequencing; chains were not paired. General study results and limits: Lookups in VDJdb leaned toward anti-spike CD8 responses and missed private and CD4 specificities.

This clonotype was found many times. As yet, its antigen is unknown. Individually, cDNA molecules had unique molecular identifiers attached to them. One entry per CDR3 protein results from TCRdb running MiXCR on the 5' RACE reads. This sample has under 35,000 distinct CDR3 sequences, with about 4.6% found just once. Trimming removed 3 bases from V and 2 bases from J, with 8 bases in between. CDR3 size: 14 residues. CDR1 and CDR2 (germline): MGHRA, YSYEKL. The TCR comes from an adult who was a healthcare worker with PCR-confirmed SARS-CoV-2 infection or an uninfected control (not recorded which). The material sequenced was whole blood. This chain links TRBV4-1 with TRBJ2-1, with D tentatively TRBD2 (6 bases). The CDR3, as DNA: TGCGCCAGCAGCCATGGCGGGACCTACAATGAGCAGTTCTTC. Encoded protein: CASSHGGTYNEQFF.